These 5 T cell receptor beta chains came from one sample sequenced in a study of shared clonotypes between healthy human individuals. Produced via immunoSEQ multiplex PCR; TCRdb's table is partial and in-frame only. The sample records over a million clones, about 75% being singletons. Specimen: memory CD4+ T cells sorted from blood. Subset indicated: CD45RA-negative fraction. These TCRs come from a man between 18 and 29 years old in good health.

The V call is TRBV18, the J call TRBJ1-2; 9 bases map to TRBD1. V shed 3 bases and J 4 bases; nucleotides not matched to a gene: 3. Looked up from germline, CDR1 is KGHSH and CDR2 is LQKENI. This CDR3 region has 14 residues. The CDR3 nucleotides read TGTGCCAGCTCACCCGGGACAGGGCCCTATGGCTACACCTTC. It yields the protein CASSPGTGPYGYTF.

This chain joins TRBV6-1 and TRBJ2-1; a weak D match, TRBD1 (6 bases). The CDR3 length is 16 residues. V was trimmed by 0 bases and J by 3 bases, leaving 12 bases between them. CDR1 is MNHNS and CDR2 is SASEGT in the germline V gene. In nucleotides, the CDR3 is TGTGCCAGCAGTGAAGCCACAGGGAAGGGCTACAATGAGCAGTTCTTC. This sequence encodes CASSEATGKGYNEQFF.

CDR3 residues: CASSLVSSGRGTTQYF. DNA for the CDR3: TGCGCCAGCAGCTTGGTTTCTAGCGGGAGAGGTACGACCCAGTACTTC. The chain carries TRBV5-1 and TRBJ2-5; 10 bases are a match to TRBD2. Trimming cost V 0 bases and J 7 bases; bases outside gene matches: 9. The CDR3 is 16 residues long. Germline loops: CDR1 SGHRS, CDR2 YFSETQ. Complete variable domain (other parts from reference TRBV5-1 and TRBJ2-5): KAGVTQTPRYLIKTRGQQVTLSCSPISGHRSVSWYQQTPGQGLQFLFEYFSETQRNKGNFPGRFSGRQFSNSRSEMNVSTLELGDSALYLCASSLVSSGRGTTQYFGPGTRLLVL.

The rearrangement uses TRBV11-3 and TRBJ2-5, with D perhaps matching TRBD1 (5 bases). The CDR3 consists of 14 residues. Germline CDR1 is SGHNT and CDR2 is YENEEA. V gave up 5 bases and J gave up 5 bases, with 15 bases separating them. In DNA form, the CDR3 reads TGTGCCAGCAGCAGAAGGGGTCAGGGCGAGACCCAGTACTTC. This encodes CASSRRGQGETQYF.

The table lists this clone with a count of one. The rearrangement uses TRBV7-2 and TRBJ1-1; no clear D gene. Germline CDR1 SGHTA, CDR2 FQGNSA. The CDR3 is 15 amino acids. V shed 1 base and J shed 1 base, with 10 bases lying between them. The CDR3 protein is CASSLESGGNTEAFF. CDR3 nucleotide sequence: TGTGCCAGCAGCTTAGAAAGTGGTGGGAACACTGAAGCTTTCTTT.